The clone carrying this T cell receptor beta chain was counted once. Under the authors' procedure: Reference gene primer amplification yielded estimated nucleated cell counts. Using immunoSEQ multiplex PCR, the repertoire was profiled, and TCRdb retains in-frame clones only, with some absent. V, J and clone size reflect that table, while D and trimming were determined from the DNA. This table holds around 150,000 clones, 84% found once. The data originate from a study of blood T cell repertoires in COVID-19. V shed 4 bases, J shed 8 bases, and the junction held 7 bases outside the gene matches. The CDR3 totals 14 residues. Germline V gene lookup returns CDR1 LGHDT and CDR2 YNNKEL (reference sequence).

The receptor was isolated from a human donor in a cohort sampled during active COVID-19. The chain employs TRBV3-1 (or the pseudogene TRBV3-2) and TRBJ1-2, with 10 bases fitting TRBD1. The sample consisted of peripheral blood. The CDR3 loop reads CASSPRQGAQGYTF. The CDR3 DNA reads TGTGCCAGCAGCCCCCGACAGGGGGCGCAAGGCTACACCTTC.